Following are 2 T cell receptor beta chains from one sample sequenced in a study of cytomegalovirus exposure and HLA in healthy donors. With 60 Vbeta and 13 Jbeta primers, the PCR was carried out. Data came from immunoSEQ multiplex PCR; TCRdb stores just in-frame clones and leaves some out. The sample lists about 140,000 clones; 73% were seen once. Sequencing was done on a sample of PBMCs. These receptors originate from a human donor in good health.

Written as DNA, the CDR3 is TGTGCCTGGAGCAAAAAAGGGACAGCGTATGACAATGAGCAGTTCTTC. Translation gives CAWSKKGTAYDNEQFF. This chain connects TRBV30 to TRBJ2-1, with 7 bases identical to TRBD1. The germline V gene encodes CDR1 GTSNPN and CDR2 SVGIG (reference sequence). The trim removed 3 bases at V and 5 bases at J, leaving 13 bases unmatched. This CDR3 has 16 residues.

The genes are TRBV29-1 and TRBJ1-2; TRBD1 matches at 7 bases. Trimming at V came to 7 bases and at J to 4 bases, leaving 9 bases not matched to a gene. CDR1 is SQVTM, CDR2 ANQGSEA, per germline. The length of the CDR3 is 13 residues. The chain's CDR3 is CSAEQGLAYGYTF. DNA of the CDR3: TGCAGCGCCGAACAGGGGTTGGCCTATGGCTACACCTTC.